Shown below are 26 T cell receptor beta chains from a single sample sequenced in a study of blood T cell repertoires in COVID-19. Using immunoSEQ multiplex PCR, the repertoire was profiled, and TCRdb retains in-frame clones only, with some absent. The data show about 90,000 clones, around nine tenths seen once. The sample consisted of peripheral blood. The receptors shown here come from a woman aged 65 to 85 with acute or convalescent COVID-19.

The rearrangement joins TRBV6-1 to TRBJ1-1; TRBD1 is a possible D gene (5 bases). This CDR3 spans 14 amino acids. CDR1 is MNHNS and CDR2 is SASEGT in the germline V gene. V was trimmed by 5 bases and J by 1 base, leaving 11 bases between them. CDR3: CASSSPTENTEAFF. In DNA, the CDR3 is TGTGCCAGCAGTTCCCCGACAGAGAACACTGAAGCTTTCTTT.

The count of this clone is one. The rearrangement joins TRBV11-2 to TRBJ2-7, with a weak D call TRBD1 (6 bases). CDR3 length: 15 amino acids. V was cut by 5 bases and J by 4 bases, with 18 bases left in between. The germline V gene has CDR1 SGHAT and CDR2 FQNNGV. The CDR3 region is CASSPTGTSLYEQYF. The CDR3 DNA reads as TGTGCCAGCAGCCCGACGGGGACAAGCCTTTACGAGCAGTACTTC.

The rearrangement uses TRBV4-1 and TRBJ2-2; D might be TRBD1 (5 bases). This CDR3 is built from 15 residues. The germline V gene has CDR1 MGHRA and CDR2 YSYEKL. The V gene lost 4 bases and the J gene lost 4 bases, with 13 bases spanning the gap. CDR3 nucleotide sequence: TGCGCCAGCAGCCCTAAACCAGGGTTCACCGGGGAGCTGTTTTTT. This translates into CASSPKPGFTGELFF.

V is TRBV12-3 or TRBV12-4 and J is TRBJ1-5; D call uncertain. Trimming left V 3 bases short and J 1 base short, with 4 bases between. The CDR3 consists of 13 residues. CDR3 residues: CASSLGSNQPQHF. The CDR3 nucleotides are TGTGCCAGCAGTTTGGGCAGCAATCAGCCCCAGCATTTT.

The genes are TRBV19 and TRBJ2-4, with 8 bases matching TRBD2. The CDR3 loop spans 15 amino acids. Germline V gives CDR1 LNHDA, CDR2 SQIVND (reference sequence). V gave up 4 bases and J gave up 7 bases; unmatched junction bases: 9. The CDR3 protein is CASSTSAGVRNIQYF. The CDR3 region has the DNA TGTGCCAGTAGTACCTCAGCGGGAGTACGGAACATTCAGTACTTC.

This chain links TRBV18 with TRBJ2-7, with 11 bases that match TRBD1. After removal of 5 bases from V and 5 bases from J, the junction contained 8 bases not matched to a gene. Germline V gene sequence: CDR1 KGHSH, CDR2 LQKENI. This CDR3 region has 15 residues. The CDR3 DNA reads TGTGCCAGCTCAACCAGGACAGGGGGCCGTGACGAGCAGTACGTC. It specifies CASSTRTGGRDEQYV.

The V call is TRBV19, the J call TRBJ2-1; the match to TRBD2 covers 11 bases. The length of the CDR3 is 16 residues. Germline CDR1 LNHDA, CDR2 SQIVND (reference sequence). V shed 7 bases, J shed 3 bases, and the junction held 8 bases outside the gene matches. CDR3 protein: CASTRAGTSGYNEQFF. For the CDR3, the DNA is TGTGCCAGTACGCGGGCCGGGACTAGCGGCTACAATGAGCAGTTCTTC.

V gene TRBV5-4 combines with J gene TRBJ2-3; D is perhaps TRBD2 (6 bases). The CDR3 loop spans 17 amino acids. CDR1 and CDR2 from the germline V gene are SGHNT and YYREEE (reference sequence). The V and J ends lost 4 bases and 1 base respectively, with 19 bases between them. CDR3 DNA sequence: TGTGCCAGCAGCCCCACCCCCGGGGGTGATCGCACAGATACGCAGTATTTT. Protein: CASSPTPGGDRTDTQYF.

This clone has more than one count but fewer than ten. CDR3 bases: TGTGCCAGCAGCCCATCCCCAAATGGCTACACCTTC. It encodes CASSPSPNGYTF. The genes are TRBV28 and TRBJ1-2; D remains unclear. Germline CDR1 is MDHEN and CDR2 is SYDVKM. V lost 6 bases to trimming and J lost 6 bases, with 11 bases between them. The CDR3 consists of 12 residues.

The chain recombines TRBV30 with TRBJ2-7, with TRBD2 matching over 9 bases. The trim removed 5 bases at V and 5 bases at J, leaving 10 bases unmatched. The CDR3 covers 14 residues. Germline V lookup: CDR1 GTSNPN, CDR2 SVGIG (reference sequence). CDR3 nucleotide sequence: TGTGCCTGGTCACCGGGACTAGCTTACGACGAGCAGTACTTC. Translated, it gives CAWSPGLAYDEQYF.

This chain connects TRBV5-1 to TRBJ2-6; D is perhaps TRBD2 (5 bases). The CDR3 has 15 residues. Germline V lookup: CDR1 SGHRS, CDR2 YFSETQ. V dropped 1 base and J dropped 6 bases, with 11 bases sitting between them. The CDR3 sequence: CASSLPVGEANVLTF. Written as DNA, the CDR3 is TGCGCCAGCAGCTTGCCGGTGGGAGAGGCCAACGTCCTGACTTTC.

The V gene is TRBV19, the J gene TRBJ1-2; no definite D call. Trimming stripped 5 bases from V and 0 bases from J, with 10 bases between. The germline V gene has CDR1 LNHDA and CDR2 SQIVND (reference sequence). This CDR3 contains 14 residues. CDR3 bases: TGTGCCAGTAGTCGTGCGGGAGCTAACTATGGCTACACCTTC. Protein sequence: CASSRAGANYGYTF.

The chain has TRBV2 and TRBJ2-3, with D possibly being TRBD2 (5 bases). CDR1 SNHLY and CDR2 FYNNEI come from the germline V gene. CDR3 length equals 19 residues. The germline V and J ends were trimmed by 6 bases and 5 bases, with 30 bases remaining between them. CDR3 amino acids: CASSRRPSRGGEGGDTQYF. In DNA, the CDR3 is TGTGCCAGCAGCCGCAGACCCTCGAGAGGCGGAGAGGGTGGAGATACGCAGTATTTT.

DNA for the CDR3: TGCAGCGTTGAACTAAGTCCGGGGACCCAGTACTTC. It specifies CSVELSPGTQYF. V is TRBV29-1 and J is TRBJ2-5; D call uncertain. The length of the CDR3 is 12 residues. Germline V gives CDR1 SQVTM, CDR2 ANQGSEA. V lost 2 bases and J lost 7, with 11 bases in between.

The chain carries TRBV11-2 and TRBJ2-5; D is possibly TRBD1 (6 bases). The V gene's germline CDR1 is SGHAT and CDR2 FQNNGV. The CDR3 extends over 15 amino acids. The ends were cut back, 5 bases at V and 5 bases at J, with 18 bases in the middle. CDR3 sequence: CASSLTRRGLETQYF. CDR3 sequence (DNA): TGTGCCAGCAGCCTAACGCGCAGGGGTTTGGAGACCCAGTACTTC.

The table lists this clone with a count of one. This chain uses TRBV2 with TRBJ1-6; possibly TRBD1 for D (5 bases). The CDR3 has 12 amino acids. The V and J ends lost 7 bases and 13 bases respectively, with 14 bases between them. From germline, CDR1 is SNHLY and CDR2 FYNNEI. This CDR3 is CASKFVGAPLHF. The CDR3 DNA sequence: TGTGCCAGCAAATTCGTAGGGGCGCCCCTCCACTTT.

This sequence joins TRBV10-2 and TRBJ2-2; D might be TRBD1 (5 bases). This CDR3 is built from 14 residues. V lost 6 bases and J lost 7, with 15 bases in between. Germline values: CDR1 WSHSY, CDR2 SAAADI. CDR3 region: CASRNGPRGGELFF. CDR3 DNA sequence: TGCGCCAGCAGAAACGGACCAAGGGGCGGGGAGCTGTTTTTT.

This chain connects TRBV5-1 to TRBJ2-2, with D unresolved. CDR3 length equals 14 residues. The germline CDR1 and CDR2 sequences are SGHRS and YFSETQ. V lost 1 base and J 4 bases, leaving 8 bases between the germline ends. DNA for the CDR3: TGCGCCAGCAGCTTGTTTGTCCTCACCGGGGAGCTGTTTTTT. Protein sequence: CASSLFVLTGELFF.

The V call is TRBV19, the J call TRBJ1-5; 7 bases line up with TRBD1. Trimming at V came to 9 bases and at J to 0 bases, leaving 8 bases not matched to a gene. Germline lookup yields CDR1 LNHDA and CDR2 SQIVND (reference sequence). The CDR3 length is 15 residues. The CDR3 loop is CASRGTEYSNQPQHF. The CDR3 DNA reads TGTGCCAGCAGAGGGACAGAGTATAGCAATCAGCCCCAGCATTTT.

On this clone: At one end the junction does not follow the germline gene, possibly because of a read error. This chain connects TRBV7-7 to TRBJ2-2, with 8 bases fitting TRBD1. CDR1 and CDR2 from the germline V gene are SSHAT and FNYEAQ (reference sequence). The CDR3 contains 15 residues. The CDR3 is CASSPLGQAAGELFF. The CDR3 nucleotides are TGTGCTAGCAGCCCCTTGGGACAGGCGGCCGGGGAGCTGTTTTTT.

This sequence joins TRBV3-1 (or the pseudogene TRBV3-2) and TRBJ2-2; 11 bases map to TRBD2. After removal of 8 bases from V and 6 bases from J, the junction contained 8 bases not matched to a gene. The CDR3 covers 15 residues. Germline assignment: CDR1 LGHDT and CDR2 YNNKEL (reference sequence). CDR3 amino acids: CASEFTSGSAGELFF. In DNA form, the CDR3 reads TGTGCCAGCGAATTCACTAGCGGGAGTGCCGGGGAGCTGTTTTTT.

The chain has TRBV28 and TRBJ2-3; maybe TRBD2 (6 bases). Trimming removed 7 bases from V and 1 base from J, with 18 bases in between. Germline CDR1 MDHEN, CDR2 SYDVKM. The CDR3 sequence is 16 residues long. CDR3 sequence (DNA): TGTGCCAGCACCCTGGGCCCTAGCGTGGGCACAGATACGCAGTATTTT. It specifies CASTLGPSVGTDTQYF.

The rearrangement joins TRBV5-6 to TRBJ2-7; 12 nucleotides align to TRBD2. CDR3 length equals 15 residues. The ends lost 3 bases at V and 6 bases at J; junction bases unmatched: 7. CDR1 is SGHDT and CDR2 is YYEEEE in the germline V gene. The CDR3 coding sequence is TGTGCCAGCAGCTCCAGAGAGGGACTAGCGGGCGAGCAGTACTTC. Translating it yields CASSSREGLAGEQYF.

CDR3: CASSPGIRQGAGGEQFF. In DNA, the CDR3 is TGTGCCAGCTCACCGGGAATAAGACAGGGGGCAGGGGGTGAGCAGTTCTTC. The chain joins TRBV18 to TRBJ2-1; 10 bases map to TRBD1. The CDR3 has 17 amino acids. Germline trimming cut 3 bases from V and 9 bases from J; bases unmatched to any gene: 14. The germline V gene encodes CDR1 KGHSH and CDR2 LQKENI.

The CDR3, as DNA: TGTGCCAGCACCCTCACACTGAACACTGAAGCTTTCTTT. This sequence encodes CASTLTLNTEAFF. This sequence joins TRBV6-5 and TRBJ1-1; no reliable D call. Trimming took off 7 bases at V and 0 bases at J, with 9 bases between the two ends. This CDR3 is 13 amino acids long. Germline assignment: CDR1 MNHEY and CDR2 SVGAGI.

The CDR3 sequence: CASSVNSGPSYEQYF. DNA for the CDR3: TGTGCCAGCAGCGTTAACAGCGGCCCCTCCTACGAGCAGTACTTC. The chain carries TRBV9 and TRBJ2-7, with D possibly matching TRBD2 (5 bases). CDR1 and CDR2 (germline): SGDLS, YYNGEE. V gave up 2 bases and J gave up 0 bases, with 12 bases separating them. This CDR3 has 15 residues.